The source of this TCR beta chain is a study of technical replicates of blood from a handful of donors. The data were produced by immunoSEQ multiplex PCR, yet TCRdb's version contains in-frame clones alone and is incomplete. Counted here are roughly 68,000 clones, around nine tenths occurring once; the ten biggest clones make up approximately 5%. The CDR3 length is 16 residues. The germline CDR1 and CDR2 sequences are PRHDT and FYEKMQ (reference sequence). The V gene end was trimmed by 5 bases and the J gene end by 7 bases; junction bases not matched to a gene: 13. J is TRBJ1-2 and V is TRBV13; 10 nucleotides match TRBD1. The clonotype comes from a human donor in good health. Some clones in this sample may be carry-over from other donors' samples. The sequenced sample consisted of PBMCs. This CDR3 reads CASSTRRRDRGGGYTF. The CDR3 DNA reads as TGTGCCAGCAGCACCCGCCGCCGGGACAGGGGTGGTGGCTACACCTTC.